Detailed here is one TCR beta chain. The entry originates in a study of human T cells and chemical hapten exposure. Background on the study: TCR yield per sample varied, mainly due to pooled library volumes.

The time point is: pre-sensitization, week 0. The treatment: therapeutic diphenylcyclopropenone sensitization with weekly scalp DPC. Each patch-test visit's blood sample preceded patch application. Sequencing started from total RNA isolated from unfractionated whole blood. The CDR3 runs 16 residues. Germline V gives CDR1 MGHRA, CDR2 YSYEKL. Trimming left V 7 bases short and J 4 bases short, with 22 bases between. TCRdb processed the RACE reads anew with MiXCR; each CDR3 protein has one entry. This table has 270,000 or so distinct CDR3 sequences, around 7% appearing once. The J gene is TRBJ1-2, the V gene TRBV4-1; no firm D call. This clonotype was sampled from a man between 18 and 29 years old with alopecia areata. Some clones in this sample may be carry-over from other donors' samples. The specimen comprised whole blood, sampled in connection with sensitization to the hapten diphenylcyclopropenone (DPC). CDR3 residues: CASTPSTLLAGYGYTF. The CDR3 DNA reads TGCGCCAGCACACCCTCCACATTATTGGCGGGCTATGGCTACACCTTC.